This T cell receptor (beta chain) is drawn from a study of OX40 agonist ivuxolimab in advanced cancers. Points from the study as a whole: The study did not work out the antigen specificity of the expanded peripheral T cells.

Remarks on this clone: The antigen is undetermined.

TCRdb's table, derived via immunoSEQ multiplex PCR, lists solely in-frame clones and lacks some. Here the sample spans approximately 45,000 clones, approximately 91% being singletons. This receptor was taken from an adult with an advanced solid tumor such as melanoma, head and neck, liver or kidney cancer. The source was CD4+ or CD8+ T cells sorted from blood, collected in a trial of the OX40 agonist ivuxolimab.

CDR3 DNA sequence: TGTGCCACCAGCAGCCAATTTACCTACGAGCAGTACGTC. It yields the protein CATSSQFTYEQYV. This chain connects TRBV15 to TRBJ2-7; D unclear. The germline V gene encodes CDR1 LNHNV and CDR2 YYDKDF (reference sequence). The CDR3 sequence is 13 residues long. V lost 3 bases to trimming and J lost 2 bases, with 8 bases between them.